This T cell receptor (beta chain) was sequenced for a study of cytomegalovirus exposure and HLA in healthy donors. Looking at the study overall: Among the 398 genotyped donors, more than 70% were placed in the Caucasian-associated ancestry cluster.

PCR was performed using 60 Vbeta and 13 Jbeta primers. Produced via immunoSEQ multiplex PCR; TCRdb's table is partial and in-frame only. The sample lists approximately 40,000 clones, about 66% seen once, with around 18% in the top ten. Per the germline V gene, CDR1 is SSHAT and CDR2 is FNYEAQ (reference sequence). This CDR3 region has 17 residues. The V and J ends lost 4 bases and 5 bases, in that order; junction bases with no gene match: 12. The chain couples TRBV7-7 to TRBJ2-2; the match to TRBD2 covers 8 bases. The source material was PBMCs. The origin of this receptor is a man in his fifties or sixties in good health and CMV-seropositive. CDR3: CASSSGRTRLATGELFF. The CDR3 coding sequence is TGTGCCAGCAGCTCGGGACGGACAAGACTAGCGACCGGGGAGCTGTTTTTT.